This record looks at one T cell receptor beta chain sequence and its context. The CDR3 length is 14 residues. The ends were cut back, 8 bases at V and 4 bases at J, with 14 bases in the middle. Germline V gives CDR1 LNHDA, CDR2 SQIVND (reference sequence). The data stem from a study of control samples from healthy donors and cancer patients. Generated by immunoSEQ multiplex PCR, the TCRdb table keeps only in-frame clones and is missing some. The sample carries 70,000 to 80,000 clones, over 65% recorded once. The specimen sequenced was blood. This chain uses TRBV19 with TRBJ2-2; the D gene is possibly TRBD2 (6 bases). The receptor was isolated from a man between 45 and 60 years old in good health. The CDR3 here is CASAGTLLTGELFF. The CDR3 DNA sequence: TGTGCCAGTGCTGGGACTCTTCTCACCGGGGAGCTGTTTTTT.